These 31 T cell receptor beta chains share one sample of origin, sequenced in a study of monozygotic twins with inflammatory bowel disease (dated 2019 in TCRdb). The library was produced with 5' RACE. Sequencing used an Illumina HiSeq 2500. TCRdb reprocessed the reads into one record per CDR3 protein sequence, lacking DNA. The data table for this sample lists approximately 150,000 distinct CDR3 sequences. The leading ten clones occupy 6% to 9.5% of the sample. The sample comprised blood. The receptors shown here come from a human donor with ulcerative colitis or Crohn's disease, or a healthy co-twin of an affected twin (not recorded which).

The rearrangement uses TRBV7-9 and TRBJ2-1. CDR1 is SEHNR and CDR2 is FQNEAQ in the germline V gene (reference sequence). The length of the CDR3 is 14 residues. CDR3 in amino acids: CASIHGGSYNEQFF.

The chain uses TRBV11-2 and TRBJ1-6; TCRdb picks TRBD1, but there is no DNA to check that call. The CDR3 extends over 15 amino acids. Germline CDR1 SGHAT, CDR2 FQNNGV. The CDR3 here is CASSLAPGVNSPLHF.

The rearrangement uses TRBV29-1 and TRBJ2-5. There are 11 residues in the CDR3. Germline V gives CDR1 SQVTM, CDR2 ANQGSEA. CDR3 in amino acids: CSVGGEETQYF.

The V gene is TRBV6-1, the J gene TRBJ1-1; the TCRdb call, TRBD1, lacks DNA for checking. This CDR3 is built from 15 residues. Germline V gives CDR1 MNHNS, CDR2 SASEGT. CDR3 in amino acids: CASSPPTGRGTEAFF.

This CDR3 reads CASSYKGALNQPQHF. The V and J genes are TRBV6-5 and TRBJ1-5. This CDR3 spans 15 amino acids. CDR1 MNHEY and CDR2 SVGAGI come from the germline V gene.

V usage is TRBV25-1 and J usage is TRBJ2-7; TCRdb designates TRBD2, a call that cannot be tested without DNA. Germline V gives CDR1 MGHDK, CDR2 SYGVNS. The CDR3 contains 15 residues. The CDR3 sequence is CASSEWGAGSYEQYF.

The chain carries TRBV3-1 and TRBJ2-7; without DNA, the TCRdb call of TRBD1 cannot be checked. The CDR3 has 16 residues. CDR1 is LGHDT, CDR2 YNNKEL, per germline (reference sequence). The chain's CDR3 is CASSQSWTGSFYEQYF.

This rearrangement joins TRBV5-1 to TRBJ2-1; TCRdb gives TRBD1 as the D gene, but with no DNA this cannot be confirmed. Germline CDR1 reads SGHRS; CDR2 reads YFSETQ. The CDR3 loop spans 15 amino acids. The CDR3 protein is CASSFGEWTVYEQFF. The full variable domain, its missing parts supplied by reference TRBV5-1 and TRBJ2-1, is KAGVTQTPRYLIKTRGQQVTLSCSPISGHRSVSWYQQTPGQGLQFLFEYFSETQRNKGNFPGRFSGRQFSNSRSEMNVSTLELGDSALYLCASSFGEWTVYEQFFGPGTRLTVL.

This sequence joins TRBV29-1 and TRBJ1-1. The CDR3 spans 12 residues. Germline CDR1 SQVTM, CDR2 ANQGSEA. CDR3 amino acids: CSVSSVNTEAFF.

CDR3 sequence: CASSLGTSLPLTDTQYF. V is TRBV11-2 and J is TRBJ2-3; TCRdb gives TRBD2 as the D gene, but with no DNA this cannot be confirmed. Germline CDR1 and CDR2: SGHAT and FQNNGV. This CDR3 is built from 17 residues. The full variable domain, in which reference TRBV11-2 and TRBJ2-3 provide the parts outside the CDR3, is EAGVAQSPRYKIIEKRQSVAFWCNPISGHATLYWYQQILGQGPKLLIQFQNNGVVDDSQLPKDRFSAERLKGVDSTLKIQPAKLEDSAVYLCASSLGTSLPLTDTQYFGPGTRLTVL.

J is TRBJ1-4 and V is TRBV6-5; TCRdb's D call, TRBD1, is unchecked because there is no DNA. This CDR3 spans 15 amino acids. The germline V gene encodes CDR1 MNHEY and CDR2 SVGAGI. This CDR3 is CASSRDTIIGEKLFF.

V and J are TRBV7-9 and TRBJ2-7. Germline CDR1 is SEHNR and CDR2 is FQNEAQ (reference sequence). CDR3 length: 12 residues. CDR3 sequence reads: CASSGSPYEQYF.

The rearrangement uses TRBV20-1 and TRBJ2-7; TCRdb indicates TRBD1, and absent DNA this call remains unverified. CDR1 and CDR2 (germline): DFQATT, SNEGSKA (reference sequence). CDR3 length: 14 amino acids. The CDR3 loop is CSARATGGSKEQYF.

This chain links TRBV12-3 or TRBV12-4 with TRBJ1-1; no DNA is available, so the TRBD1 call from TCRdb remains unchecked. CDR3 length: 18 amino acids. This chain's CDR3 is CASSFSRFTGKLDTEAFF.

This rearrangement joins TRBV19 to TRBJ1-1; lacking DNA, the TRBD1 call made by TCRdb goes unchecked. The V gene's germline CDR1 is LNHDA and CDR2 SQIVND (reference sequence). This CDR3 is 11 amino acids long. CDR3 region: CASSIWGKAFF.

The CDR3 reads CASGEGYGYTF. V is TRBV12-5 and J is TRBJ1-2. This CDR3 is built from 11 residues. The germline V gene has CDR1 LGHNT and CDR2 FRNRAP.

CDR3 amino acids: CASSFLAGGGSGANVLTF. The chain employs TRBV5-1 and TRBJ2-6; TCRdb designates TRBD1, a call that cannot be tested without DNA. Germline assignment: CDR1 SGHRS and CDR2 YFSETQ. The length of the CDR3 is 18 residues. The whole variable domain, filled in from reference TRBV5-1 and TRBJ2-6, reads KAGVTQTPRYLIKTRGQQVTLSCSPISGHRSVSWYQQTPGQGLQFLFEYFSETQRNKGNFPGRFSGRQFSNSRSEMNVSTLELGDSALYLCASSFLAGGGSGANVLTFGAGSRLTVL.

This chain connects TRBV29-1 to TRBJ2-3; the D gene TCRdb calls, TRBD2, cannot be checked with no DNA. The CDR3 loop spans 15 amino acids. Germline-derived CDR1 and CDR2 are SQVTM and ANQGSEA. This CDR3 is CSVLGTSGLGDTQYF.

The chain couples TRBV20-1 to TRBJ1-1; TCRdb indicates TRBD1, and absent DNA this call remains unverified. Germline V gene sequence: CDR1 DFQATT, CDR2 SNEGSKA (reference sequence). The CDR3 is 14 residues long. Here the CDR3 reads CSAVSGQGYTEAFF.

The CDR3 region is CASSEPRQGWAFTF. The chain links TRBV25-1 to TRBJ1-2; TCRdb reports TRBD1, a call that lacks DNA to check it against. The CDR3 totals 14 residues. Looked up from germline, CDR1 is MGHDK and CDR2 is SYGVNS.

V and J are TRBV6-2 or TRBV6-3 and TRBJ2-2; the TCRdb call, TRBD2, lacks DNA for checking. The germline V gene encodes CDR1 MNHEY and CDR2 SVGEGT. The CDR3 has 18 amino acids. This CDR3 is CASETKGLAGGRTGELFF.

The chain uses TRBV29-1 and TRBJ2-7; as DNA is missing, the TRBD2 call by TCRdb cannot be tested. Germline values: CDR1 SQVTM, CDR2 ANQGSEA. There are 12 residues in the CDR3. The CDR3 sequence: CNLSGITYEQYF.

The chain combines TRBV20-1 with TRBJ2-3; the D call of TRBD1 rests on TCRdb alone, since no DNA is present to check it. CDR1 is DFQATT, CDR2 SNEGSKA, per germline (reference sequence). This CDR3 spans 12 amino acids. The CDR3 spells CSALGVADTQYF.

The chain employs TRBV3-1 and TRBJ1-4. The CDR3 runs to 12 residues. CDR1 is LGHDT, CDR2 YNNKEL, per germline (reference sequence). The CDR3 reads CASSFSPEKLFF.

The rearrangement links TRBV7-2 to TRBJ2-1; the D call of TRBD1 rests on TCRdb alone, since no DNA is present to check it. There are 13 residues in the CDR3. CDR1 and CDR2 (germline): SGHTA, FQGNSA. CDR3 amino acids: CASSSSYRGEQFF.

This chain links TRBV27 with TRBJ1-5; TCRdb's D gene call, TRBD1, goes unchecked for lack of DNA. Germline CDR1 reads MNHEY; CDR2 reads SMNVEV (reference sequence). CDR3 length: 15 residues. CDR3 sequence reads: CASSPKVPGFQPQHF.

The V gene is TRBV6-2 or TRBV6-3, the J gene TRBJ2-1; TCRdb designates TRBD1, a call that cannot be tested without DNA. Looked up from germline, CDR1 is MNHEY and CDR2 is SVGEGT. This CDR3 contains 12 residues. The CDR3 here is CASGPDRGPQFF.

This chain uses TRBV29-1 with TRBJ2-3; TCRdb returns TRBD1, unconfirmable since there is no DNA. Germline loops: CDR1 SQVTM, CDR2 ANQGSEA. There are 13 residues in the CDR3. CDR3: CSGEAGTTDTQYF.

The gene calls are TRBV20-1 and TRBJ1-5; TCRdb returns TRBD1, unconfirmable since there is no DNA. The CDR3 has 12 amino acids. Germline-derived CDR1 and CDR2 are DFQATT and SNEGSKA (reference sequence). The CDR3 is CSARVGGSPQHF.

The genes are TRBV7-3 and TRBJ2-3; absent DNA, TCRdb's TRBD1 call cannot be checked. The CDR3 contains 15 residues. Germline V gene lookup returns CDR1 SGHTA and CDR2 FQGTGA. The CDR3 protein is CASSPRGQLVDTQYF.

The CDR3: CASSPEVEQFF. This chain joins TRBV18 and TRBJ2-1. The CDR3 loop spans 11 amino acids. Germline CDR1 reads KGHSH; CDR2 reads LQKENI.